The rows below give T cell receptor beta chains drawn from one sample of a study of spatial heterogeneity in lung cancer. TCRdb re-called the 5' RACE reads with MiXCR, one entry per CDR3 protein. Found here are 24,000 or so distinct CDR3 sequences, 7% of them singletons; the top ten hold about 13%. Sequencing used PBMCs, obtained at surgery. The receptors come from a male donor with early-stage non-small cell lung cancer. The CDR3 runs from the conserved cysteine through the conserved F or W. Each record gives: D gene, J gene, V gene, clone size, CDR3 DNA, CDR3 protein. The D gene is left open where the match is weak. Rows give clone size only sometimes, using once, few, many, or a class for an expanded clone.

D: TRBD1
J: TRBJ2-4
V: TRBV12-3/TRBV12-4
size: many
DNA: TGTGCCAGCAGTTTAAAAGGGGCAGGGGGCGGGAAAAACATTCAGTACTTC
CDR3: CASSLKGAGGGKNIQYF

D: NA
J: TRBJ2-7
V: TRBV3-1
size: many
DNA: TGTGCCAGCAGCCAGACGGGTTTTGGCTCCTACGAGCAGTACTTC
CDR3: CASSQTGFGSYEQYF

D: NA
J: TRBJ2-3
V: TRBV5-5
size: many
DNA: TGTGCCAGCAGTTTAATAGGGTTTACAGATACGCAGTATTTT
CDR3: CASSLIGFTDTQYF

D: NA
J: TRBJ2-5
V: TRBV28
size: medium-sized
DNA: TGTGCCAGCAGTCCGGGGACACCGGAGACCCAGTACTTC
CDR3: CASSPGTPETQYF

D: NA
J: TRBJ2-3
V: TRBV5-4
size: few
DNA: TGTGCCAGCAGCTCCGGCCTGGGTCGGGGGACAGATACGCAGTATTTT
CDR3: CASSSGLGRGTDTQYF

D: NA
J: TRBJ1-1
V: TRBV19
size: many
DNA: TGTGCCAGTAGTATCAGTCAGGGGAGGAGGGCTGAAGCTTTCTTT
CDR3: CASSISQGRRAEAFF

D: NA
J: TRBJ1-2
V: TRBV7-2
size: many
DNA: TGTGCCAGCAGCTTAGAAGTGGGAGGCTACACCTTC
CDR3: CASSLEVGGYTF

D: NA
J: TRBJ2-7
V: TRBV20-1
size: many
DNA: TGCAGTGCTAGAAGACACACCTACGAGCAGTACTTC
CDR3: CSARRHTYEQYF

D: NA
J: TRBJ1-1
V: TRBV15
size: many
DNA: TGTGCCACCAGGTGGGGGGGTTTGAACACTGAAGCTTTCTTT
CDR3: CATRWGGLNTEAFF

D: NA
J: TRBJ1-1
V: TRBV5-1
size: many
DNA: TGCGCCAGCAGCTTGGATCCGGGTTCGAACACTGAAGCTTTCTTT
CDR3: CASSLDPGSNTEAFF

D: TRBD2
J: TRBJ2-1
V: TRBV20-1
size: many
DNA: TGCAGTCCAGTACAGCGGACTAGCGGTTACAATGAGCAGTTCTTC
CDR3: CSPVQRTSGYNEQFF

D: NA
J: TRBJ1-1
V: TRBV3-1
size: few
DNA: TGTGCCAGCAGCCTGTACCGGAACACTGAAGCTTTCTTT
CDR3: CASSLYRNTEAFF

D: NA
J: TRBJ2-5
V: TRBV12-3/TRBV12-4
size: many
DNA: TGTGCCAGCAGTTATACGGAAGAGACCCAGTACTTC
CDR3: CASSYTEETQYF

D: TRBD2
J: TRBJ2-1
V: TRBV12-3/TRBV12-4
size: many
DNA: TGTGCCAGCAGTTTATATACCGGACTAGCGGGACTATACAATGAGCAGTTCTTC
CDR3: CASSLYTGLAGLYNEQFF

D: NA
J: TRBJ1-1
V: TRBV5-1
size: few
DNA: TGCGCCAGCAGCTTGAAAACGAACACTGAAGCTTTCTTT
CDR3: CASSLKTNTEAFF

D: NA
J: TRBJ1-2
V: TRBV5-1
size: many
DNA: TGCGCCAGCAGCTTGTCAGCTAACTATGGCTACACCTTC
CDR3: CASSLSANYGYTF

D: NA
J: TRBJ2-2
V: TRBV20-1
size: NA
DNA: TGCAGTGCTAGAGATGTCAGGGGGGACGCCGGGGAGCTGTTTTTT
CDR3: CSARDVRGDAGELFF

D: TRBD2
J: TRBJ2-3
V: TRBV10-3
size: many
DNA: TGTGCCATCAGGGCGACTAGCGGGAGGGCAGATACGCAGTATTTT
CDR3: CAIRATSGRADTQYF

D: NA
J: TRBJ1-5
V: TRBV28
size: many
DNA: TGTGCCAGCAGTCTACCTGGACAGACGAATCAGCCCCAGCATTTT
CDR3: CASSLPGQTNQPQHF

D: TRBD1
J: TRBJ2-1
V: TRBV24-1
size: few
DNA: TGTGCCACCAGTGATCCGACAGGGGGCTTCCCTAATGAGCAGTTCTTC
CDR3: CATSDPTGGFPNEQFF